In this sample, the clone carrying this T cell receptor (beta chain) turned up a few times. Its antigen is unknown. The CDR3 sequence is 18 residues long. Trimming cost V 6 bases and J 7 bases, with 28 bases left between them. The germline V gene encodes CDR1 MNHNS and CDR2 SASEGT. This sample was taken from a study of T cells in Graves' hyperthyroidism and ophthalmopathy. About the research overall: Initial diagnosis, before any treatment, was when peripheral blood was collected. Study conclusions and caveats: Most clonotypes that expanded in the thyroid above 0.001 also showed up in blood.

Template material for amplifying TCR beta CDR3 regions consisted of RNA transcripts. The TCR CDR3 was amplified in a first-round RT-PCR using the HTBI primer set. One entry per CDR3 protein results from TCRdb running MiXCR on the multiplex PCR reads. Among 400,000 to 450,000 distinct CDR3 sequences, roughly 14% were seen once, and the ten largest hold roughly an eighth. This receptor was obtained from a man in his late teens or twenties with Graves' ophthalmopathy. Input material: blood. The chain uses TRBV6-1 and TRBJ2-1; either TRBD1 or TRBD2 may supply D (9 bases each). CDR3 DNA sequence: TGTGCCAGCAGGGACAGGGGTAGCGGGAGTGGTAGGAGGAATGAGCAGTTCTTC. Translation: CASRDRGSGSGRRNEQFF.